The clone carrying this TCR beta chain was picked up a small number of times. The sample's time point: patch test 1, 2 weeks after DPC sensitization. Treatment here: therapeutic diphenylcyclopropenone sensitization with weekly scalp DPC. The sample belongs to a study of human T cells and chemical hapten exposure. CDR3 length: 14 amino acids. V lost 3 bases, J lost 0 bases, and 8 bases lay in between. Germline V gene sequence: CDR1 SNHLY, CDR2 FYNNEI. In the study's own analysis: Sequenced samples showed a median of roughly 99,000 TCRs each, with counts running from around 20,000 to 690,000. TCRdb processed the RACE reads anew with MiXCR; each CDR3 protein has one entry. TCRdb's processing, not the authors' own work, is the source of the V and J calls. The sample has more than 95,000 distinct CDR3 sequences, about 12% seen once.

Sequenced here: whole blood, sampled in connection with sensitization to the hapten diphenylcyclopropenone (DPC). The chain joins TRBV2 to TRBJ1-1; D ambiguous. The sequence derives from a woman aged 45-59 years with alopecia areata. Some clones in this sample may be carry-over from other donors' samples. The CDR3 sequence: CASSDIIMNTEAFF. Written as DNA, the CDR3 is TGTGCCAGCAGTGATATCATTATGAACACTGAAGCTTTCTTT. The full variable domain, its missing parts supplied by reference TRBV2 and TRBJ1-1, is EPEVTQTPSHQVTQMGQEVILRCVPISNHLYFYWYRQILGQKVEFLVSFYNNEISEKSEIFDDQFSVERPDGSNFTLKIRSTKLEDSAMYFCASSDIIMNTEAFFGQGTRLTVV.